This T cell receptor beta chain was captured by sequencing in a study of T-cell reconstitution after alpha-beta-depleted transplantation in children (dated by TCRdb to between 2015 and 2016). A note on the overall study: The study quantitatively tracked T-cell immune reconstitution after TCRalphabeta/CD19-depleted allogeneic hematopoietic cell transplantation in children using TCR repertoire profiling.

Explained via the paper, the treatment or condition label denotes: allogeneic hematopoietic cell transplantation with graft depleted of TCRalphabeta T cells and CD19 B cells. The transplant recipients were children given TCRalphabeta/CD19-depleted allogeneic hematopoietic cell grafts. This clonotype was detected many times. Its specific antigen is unknown. Qualities for individual bases were not recorded, and no much larger clone is one base off. Library method: PCR. The reads were generated on an Illumina HiSeq 2500. To normalize quantification of the TCRbeta repertoire, the TCR libraries were built with molecular barcoding that relied on unique molecular identifiers. TCRdb handled the public reads itself, with Q25 trimming in fastp and clone calling in MiXCR, and kept productive beta chains. Each record represents a unique CDR3 protein, reported with the most common genes and DNA among its rows. In this sample the table shows roughly 300,000 distinct CDR3 sequences, around 10% of which occur a single time. The ten largest clones take up around 22% of the sample.

According to the germline V gene (reference sequence), CDR1 reads DFQATT and CDR2 reads SNEGSKA. The CDR3, cysteine through phenylalanine, is 13 amino acids long. Here the CDR3 DNA is all that survives: 39 bases in frame from base 1. At the junction V is shortened by 3 bases and J by 4 bases; bases outside the gene matches: 6. Study-wide findings and limitations: The high TCRbeta diversity at day 60 in some patients was ascribed to recipient T cells and intrathymic progenitors that had survived conditioning. Hyperexpanded clone frequencies declined over subsequent months; after one year, T-cell counts and TCRbeta diversity were mostly attributed to newly produced T cells. Apparently early alphabetaT-cell count recovery about two months after transplant reportedly relied on only several hundred rapidly expanded clones derived from non-depleted graft cells.

Sequencing was performed on peripheral blood, taken 180 days after TCRalphabeta/CD19-depleted stem cell transplant. The chain uses TRBV20-1 and TRBJ2-7; 7 middle bases align to TRBD2. The source is a male patient between 2 and 9 years old who had a stem cell transplant for chronic granulomatous disease, so the T cells may come from the graft donor. The DNA reads as follows: TGCAGTGCTAGGACTAGCCGATGGTACGAGCAGTACTTC. This gives the protein CSARTSRWYEQYF.